The 17 T cell receptor beta chains in this list originate from one sample, sequenced in a study of CD8 T cells in ankylosing spondylitis. TCRdb recomputed calls from the 5' RACE reads with MiXCR, one row per CDR3 protein. Of roughly 150,000 distinct CDR3 sequences listed, under 35% are singletons. The sequencing input was synovial fluid, either unsorted or a sorted T cell fraction (not recorded which). The origin of the receptors is a male donor with ankylosing spondylitis.

The sample holds many counts of this clonotype. For the CDR3, the DNA is TGTGCCAGCAGCCAAGATTTAGGGGGGACCGGGGAGCTGTTTTTT. Its protein is CASSQDLGGTGELFF. The rearrangement joins TRBV3-1 to TRBJ2-2; D is possibly TRBD1 or TRBD2 (6 bases each). Germline CDR1 reads LGHDT; CDR2 reads YNNKEL (reference sequence). The V and J ends lost 0 bases and 5 bases respectively, with 10 bases between them. This CDR3 spans 15 amino acids.

The chain carries TRBV20-1 and TRBJ1-1; 7 bases fit TRBD1. Germline V gene sequence: CDR1 DFQATT, CDR2 SNEGSKA (reference sequence). The CDR3 runs 14 residues. With V trimmed by 7 bases and J by 4 bases, 12 bases remained unmatched. The CDR3 region is CSGWDSAMGTEAFF. CDR3 DNA sequence: TGCAGTGGGTGGGACAGTGCCATGGGCACTGAAGCTTTCTTT.

This clonotype was observed many times. The rearrangement uses TRBV20-1 and TRBJ2-1; D uncertain. CDR1 DFQATT and CDR2 SNEGSKA come from the germline V gene (reference sequence). This CDR3 has 12 residues. Deletions cut 3 bases from V and 5 bases from J, with 8 bases between. CDR3 sequence: CSASSRDNEQFF. The CDR3 region has the DNA TGCAGTGCTAGTAGTAGGGACAATGAGCAGTTCTTC.

This clonotype was seen only once. This chain joins TRBV3-1 and TRBJ2-7, with D unclear. The ends were cut back, 1 base at V and 0 bases at J, with 4 bases in the middle. This CDR3 is built from 13 residues. Germline V lookup: CDR1 LGHDT, CDR2 YNNKEL (reference sequence). This chain's CDR3 is CASSQGHSYEQYF. CDR3 DNA: TGTGCCAGCAGCCAAGGACACTCCTACGAGCAGTACTTC.

This clonotype was recorded at least ten times. The V call is TRBV4-2, the J call TRBJ2-2; TRBD2 is a possible D gene (6 bases). Trimming removed 0 bases at V and 5 bases at J, with 19 bases between. Germline CDR1 LGHNA, CDR2 YNFKEQ. This CDR3 has 18 residues. The CDR3 coding sequence is TGTGCCAGCAGCCAAGATCGTCGAGCGCGGGAAGGAACCGGGGAGCTGTTTTTT. Its translation is CASSQDRRAREGTGELFF.

The chain joins TRBV6-1 to TRBJ1-1; 7 bases line up with TRBD1. CDR3 length: 15 amino acids. Germline trimming cut 7 bases from V and 4 bases from J; bases unmatched to any gene: 12. Germline V gives CDR1 MNHNS, CDR2 SASEGT. In DNA form, the CDR3 reads TGTGCCAGCACCCCTGACAGGGTTCGGACCACTGAAGCTTTCTTT. It codes for CASTPDRVRTTEAFF.

V usage is TRBV11-2 and J usage is TRBJ1-1; D is unresolved. The CDR3 totals 17 residues. Trimming stripped 4 bases from V and 0 bases from J, with 18 bases between. From germline, CDR1 is SGHAT and CDR2 FQNNGV. CDR3 sequence reads: CASSSHGSRGLNTEAFF. The CDR3 DNA reads TGTGCCAGCAGCTCCCACGGGAGCCGCGGGCTGAACACTGAAGCTTTCTTT.

In this sample, this clonotype turned up a few times. The chain combines TRBV9 with TRBJ1-5; no firm D call. Deletions cut 4 bases from V and 0 bases from J, with 8 bases between. Germline V lookup: CDR1 SGDLS, CDR2 YYNGEE. This CDR3 is built from 14 residues. CDR3 residues: CASSPTDSNQPQHF. CDR3 DNA sequence: TGTGCCAGCAGCCCGACGGATAGCAATCAGCCCCAGCATTTT.

The chain recombines TRBV2 with TRBJ1-5; TRBD1 matches 9 bases. CDR3 length: 13 residues. Germline assignment: CDR1 SNHLY and CDR2 FYNNEI. Unmatched junction bases numbered 8, after V lost 10 bases and J lost 7 bases. CDR3 in amino acids: CATMGQGGQPQHF. CDR3 in DNA: TGTGCCACCATGGGACAGGGCGGCCAGCCCCAGCATTTT.

This clonotype turned up a few times. The chain recombines TRBV20-1 with TRBJ1-1; D may be TRBD1 (6 bases). Germline V gene lookup returns CDR1 DFQATT and CDR2 SNEGSKA (reference sequence). Trimming took off 7 bases at V and 0 bases at J, with 12 bases between the two ends. The CDR3 runs to 13 residues. CDR3 DNA sequence: TGCAGTGAACAGGGAACTCTGAACACTGAAGCTTTCTTT. It is translated as CSEQGTLNTEAFF.

The CDR3 is CSAGWASGSSDTQYF. The CDR3 bases are TGCAGTGCGGGATGGGCTAGCGGGTCCTCAGATACGCAGTATTTT. The chain combines TRBV20-1 with TRBJ2-3, with 8 bases matching TRBD2. Germline trimming cut 6 bases from V and 4 bases from J; bases unmatched to any gene: 12. The germline V gene has CDR1 DFQATT and CDR2 SNEGSKA (reference sequence). This CDR3 has 15 residues.

The J gene is TRBJ2-1, the V gene TRBV10-3; D is possibly TRBD1 (5 bases). The V gene lost 4 bases and the J gene lost 5 bases, with 12 bases spanning the gap. Germline CDR1 reads ENHRY; CDR2 reads SYGVKD. CDR3 length equals 14 residues. CDR3 sequence reads: CAISGGVMNNEQFF. Written as DNA, the CDR3 is TGTGCCATCAGTGGGGGCGTTATGAACAATGAGCAGTTCTTC.

The rearrangement joins TRBV30 to TRBJ1-5, with 7 bases lining up with TRBD1. Per germline, CDR1 GTSNPN and CDR2 SVGIG (reference sequence). With 1 base clipped from V and 3 bases from J, the junction kept 3 bases outside the gene matches. The CDR3 length is 14 residues. CDR3 in amino acids: CAWSGGTDNQPQHF. The CDR3 coding sequence is TGTGCCTGGAGTGGCGGGACAGACAATCAGCCCCAGCATTTT.

In this sample, this clonotype turned up a few times. CDR3 sequence (DNA): TGTGCCAGCAGTTACAGGGTCGGAAAGACCCAGTACTTC. As protein: CASSYRVGKTQYF. This sequence joins TRBV27 and TRBJ2-5; possibly TRBD1 for D (6 bases). Trimming cost V 4 bases and J 6 bases, with 12 bases left between them. CDR1 MNHEY and CDR2 SMNVEV come from the germline V gene (reference sequence). The CDR3 contains 13 residues.

V and J are TRBV18 and TRBJ1-1; 8 bases are a match to TRBD1. The germline CDR1 and CDR2 sequences are KGHSH and LQKENI. This CDR3 is built from 18 residues. J gave up 0 bases and V 3 bases, and 12 bases lay outside the gene matches. This chain's CDR3 is CASSPDRALNHMNTEAFF. CDR3 nucleotide sequence: TGTGCCAGCTCACCGGACAGGGCGCTCAATCATATGAACACTGAAGCTTTCTTT.

This clonotype was recorded a few times. This chain joins TRBV7-9 and TRBJ2-7, with a weak D call TRBD2 (5 bases). Germline CDR1 SEHNR, CDR2 FQNEAQ (reference sequence). This CDR3 spans 15 amino acids. Deletions cut 1 base from V and 2 bases from J, with 12 bases between. CDR3 sequence reads: CASSLVLAPTYEQYF. CDR3 coding DNA: TGTGCCAGCAGCTTAGTCCTAGCCCCTACCTACGAGCAGTACTTC.

The chain has TRBV15 and TRBJ1-2, with 8 bases matching TRBD1. The CDR3 consists of 17 residues. Germline trimming cut 5 bases from V and 0 bases from J; bases unmatched to any gene: 11. The germline V gene has CDR1 LNHNV and CDR2 YYDKDF (reference sequence). CDR3 DNA: TGTGCCACCAGCGGCAGACCCCAGGGGGCCCCTAACTATGGCTACACCTTC. As protein: CATSGRPQGAPNYGYTF.